These 27 T cell receptor beta chains were all obtained from the same sample, sequenced in a study of T cells after yellow fever vaccination. TCRdb ran MiXCR on the 5' RACE reads and lists one entry per CDR3 protein. The table has more than 300,000 distinct CDR3 sequences, about 10% seen once. This sample comprised CD4+ T cells sorted from PBMCs, obtained 45 days after the yellow fever booster vaccination. These receptors all stem from a man younger than 30 who received the YFV17D yellow fever vaccine.

Only a few counts were recorded for this clonotype. This chain joins TRBV18 and TRBJ1-5; 7 bases agree with TRBD1. With 6 bases clipped from V and 2 bases from J, the junction kept 10 bases outside the gene matches. The CDR3 spans 16 residues. The germline gives CDR1 KGHSH, CDR2 LQKENI. Written as DNA, the CDR3 is TGTGCCAGCTCGGCTACTCAGGGGGTAGGCAATCAGCCCCAGCATTTT. Translation gives CASSATQGVGNQPQHF.

The chain couples TRBV4-1 to TRBJ2-5; D call uncertain. Trimming removed 0 bases at V and 1 base at J, with 6 bases between. Germline V gives CDR1 MGHRA, CDR2 YSYEKL. The length of the CDR3 is 14 residues. The CDR3 sequence: CASSQEASQETQYF. The CDR3 bases are TGCGCCAGCAGCCAAGAGGCGTCCCAAGAGACCCAGTACTTC.

This clonotype was counted between two and nine times. The chain carries TRBV3-1 and TRBJ1-1; no clear D. Per the germline V gene, CDR1 is LGHDT and CDR2 is YNNKEL (reference sequence). V was pared by 8 bases and J by 10 bases, with 14 bases between. There are 11 residues in the CDR3. For the CDR3, the DNA is TGTGCCAGCTCCGCCCCCCCGAGAGCTTTCTTT. Its protein is CASSAPPRAFF.

This clonotype has just a few counts. The CDR3 loop is CASSYSTDPRGTQYF. The CDR3, as DNA: TGTGCCAGCAGTTACTCGACGGACCCCCGCGGGACCCAGTACTTC. The chain is built from TRBV6-5 and TRBJ2-5; no clear D. The CDR3 sequence is 15 residues long. V was pared by 0 bases and J by 7 bases, with 15 bases between. Germline V gene data show CDR1 as MNHEY and CDR2 as SVGAGI.

This clonotype was seen a few times. The chain recombines TRBV19 with TRBJ2-2; D possibly corresponds to TRBD2 (6 bases). The CDR3 contains 14 residues. Germline CDR1 LNHDA, CDR2 SQIVND (reference sequence). Trimming took off 3 bases at V and 4 bases at J, with 9 bases between the two ends. The CDR3 here is CASSIRGTTGELFF. The CDR3 DNA reads TGTGCCAGTAGTATCCGGGGGACCACCGGGGAGCTGTTTTTT.

V usage is TRBV7-8 and J usage is TRBJ2-4; D may be TRBD2 (5 bases). The CDR3 spans 15 residues. Germline V CDR1 and CDR2: SGHVS, FQNEAQ. The ends were cut back, 6 bases at V and 3 bases at J, with 15 bases in the middle. The CDR3, as DNA: TGTGCCAGCAGTTCCGGACTTTCGGGCAAAAACATTCAGTACTTC. It yields the protein CASSSGLSGKNIQYF.

This clonotype was seen a handful of times. The CDR3 DNA follows: TGTGCCAGCAGTTCAAGGGGGCGGAACTACGAGCAGTACGTC. Translation gives CASSSRGRNYEQYV. This chain joins TRBV28 and TRBJ2-7; TRBD1 aligns across 7 bases. In germline, CDR1 is MDHEN, CDR2 SYDVKM. The CDR3 extends over 14 amino acids. V was pared by 4 bases and J by 3 bases, with 6 bases of the junction left unmatched.

J is TRBJ1-1 and V is TRBV7-9; D is undetermined. CDR3 size: 14 residues. The germline V gene encodes CDR1 SEHNR and CDR2 FQNEAQ (reference sequence). Deletions cut 5 bases from V and 5 bases from J, with 15 bases between. The DNA for the CDR3 is TGTGCCAGCAGCGCGGGGAGGGCGAGGACTGAAGCTTTCTTT. Translating gives CASSAGRARTEAFF.

This chain links TRBV6-1 with TRBJ2-1; unclear D gene. The V and J ends lost 2 bases and 4 bases respectively, with 6 bases between them. In germline, CDR1 is MNHNS, CDR2 SASEGT. The CDR3 runs to 13 residues. CDR3 loop: CASSESRYNEQFF. The CDR3 DNA is TGTGCCAGCAGTGAATCGAGGTACAATGAGCAGTTCTTC.

This clonotype appeared a few times. The genes are TRBV4-3 and TRBJ2-1; 7 nucleotides align to TRBD1. Germline trimming cut 4 bases from V and 15 bases from J; bases unmatched to any gene: 12. This CDR3 spans 13 amino acids. Germline loops: CDR1 LGHNA, CDR2 YSLEER. The CDR3 DNA reads TGCGCCAGCAGCCCCCAACAGACAGGACAGGCGTTCTTC. It translates to CASSPQQTGQAFF.

The chain combines TRBV18 with TRBJ1-1; weak D call: TRBD1 (5 bases). The germline V gene encodes CDR1 KGHSH and CDR2 LQKENI. The V end was cut by 4 bases, the J end by 4 bases, with 19 bases between. The CDR3 has 16 residues. The DNA of the CDR3 is TGTGCCAGCTCACTAATTAATACCGGGGGGTTCACTGAAGCTTTCTTT. It specifies CASSLINTGGFTEAFF.

This clonotype was observed a handful of times. V gene TRBV12-3 or TRBV12-4 combines with J gene TRBJ1-1; D perhaps matches TRBD1 (6 bases). Trimming removed 2 bases at V and 5 bases at J, with 9 bases between. The CDR3 has 13 residues. CDR3 protein: CASSLWQGTEAFF. The CDR3 DNA is TGTGCCAGCAGTTTATGGCAGGGGACTGAAGCTTTCTTT.

This clonotype was recorded a few times. The chain employs TRBV24-1 and TRBJ1-4; maybe TRBD1 (5 bases). The CDR3 contains 15 residues. From germline, CDR1 is KGHDR and CDR2 SFDVKD. V was trimmed by 2 bases and J by 7 bases, leaving 13 bases between them. CDR3 in amino acids: CATSDSGAIGEKLFF. The DNA of the CDR3 is TGTGCCACCAGTGATTCCGGGGCAATAGGTGAAAAACTGTTTTTT.

The V call is TRBV2, the J call TRBJ1-1; D gene ambiguous. Germline V gives CDR1 SNHLY, CDR2 FYNNEI. This CDR3 has 13 amino acids. V gave up 8 bases and J gave up 11 bases, with 21 bases separating them. The CDR3 protein is CASVSVLLQSAFF. In DNA form, the CDR3 reads TGTGCCAGCGTGAGTGTACTCCTTCAGTCGGCTTTCTTT.

This clonotype has ten or more counts. The chain links TRBV20-1 to TRBJ1-5; a weak D match, TRBD1 (5 bases). Trimming took 0 bases from V and 6 from J, leaving 9 bases between them. Germline CDR1 is DFQATT and CDR2 is SNEGSKA (reference sequence). The CDR3 runs 13 residues. The CDR3 here is CSARDGGGQPQHF. CDR3 sequence (DNA): TGCAGTGCTAGAGACGGGGGGGGTCAGCCCCAGCATTTT.

The genes are TRBV2 and TRBJ1-1, with TRBD1 as a possible D gene (5 bases). CDR3 length: 14 amino acids. Trimming cost V 6 bases and J 1 base, with 12 bases left between them. The V gene's germline CDR1 is SNHLY and CDR2 FYNNEI. The CDR3 DNA reads as TGTGCCAGCAGGGACACCGAAGGGAACACTGAAGCTTTCTTT. This sequence encodes CASRDTEGNTEAFF.

This clonotype has just a few counts. The gene calls are TRBV7-2 and TRBJ2-2; TRBD2 is a possible D gene (5 bases). V lost 5 bases, J lost 6 bases, and 10 bases lay in between. The germline CDR1 and CDR2 sequences are SGHTA and FQGNSA. The CDR3 runs to 13 residues. The CDR3 bases are TGTGCCAGCAGCCCGCGGCGGGCCGGGGAGCTGTTTTTT. Its translation: CASSPRRAGELFF. The variable domain in full, with the rest retrieved from reference TRBV7-2 and TRBJ2-2, is GAGVSQSPSNKVTEKGKDVELRCDPISGHTALYWYRQSLGQGLEFLIYFQGNSAPDKSGLPSDRFSAERTGGSVSTLTIQRTQQEDSAVYLCASSPRRAGELFFGEGSRLTVL.

This clonotype was observed a handful of times. The chain joins TRBV20-1 to TRBJ2-7; 11 bases align to TRBD1. The CDR3 loop spans 13 amino acids. The V segment lost 6 bases and the J segment 7 bases; nucleotides outside the gene matches: 8. Germline V gene lookup returns CDR1 DFQATT and CDR2 SNEGSKA (reference sequence). The CDR3 reads CSARTGGSLEQYV. CDR3 DNA sequence: TGCAGTGCAAGGACAGGGGGCTCCTTGGAGCAGTACGTC.

This clonotype has more than one count but fewer than ten. The V and J genes are TRBV5-1 and TRBJ2-2, with a weak D call TRBD2 (6 bases). The V gene's germline CDR1 is SGHRS and CDR2 YFSETQ. The CDR3 is made up of 14 amino acids. Trimming cost V 1 base and J 2 bases, with 6 bases left between them. CDR3 loop: CASSLTSNTGELFF. DNA of the CDR3: TGCGCCAGCAGCTTGACTAGCAACACCGGGGAGCTGTTTTTT. The full variable domain, with the rest looked up from reference TRBV5-1 and TRBJ2-2, is KAGVTQTPRYLIKTRGQQVTLSCSPISGHRSVSWYQQTPGQGLQFLFEYFSETQRNKGNFPGRFSGRQFSNSRSEMNVSTLELGDSALYLCASSLTSNTGELFFGEGSRLTVL.

V is TRBV7-2 and J is TRBJ1-1; D gene ambiguous. Per the germline V gene, CDR1 is SGHTA and CDR2 is FQGNSA. Trimming stripped 2 bases from V and 7 bases from J, with 17 bases between. This CDR3 spans 15 amino acids. The CDR3 spells CASSLQPSAAVEAFF. In DNA, the CDR3 is TGTGCCAGCAGCTTACAACCGTCAGCTGCAGTTGAAGCTTTCTTT. Combining the CDR3 with reference TRBV7-2 and TRBJ1-1 gives the whole variable domain GAGVSQSPSNKVTEKGKDVELRCDPISGHTALYWYRQSLGQGLEFLIYFQGNSAPDKSGLPSDRFSAERTGGSVSTLTIQRTQQEDSAVYLCASSLQPSAAVEAFFGQGTRLTVV.

The chain has TRBV20-1 and TRBJ2-4; no firm D call. The CDR3 totals 12 residues. Per germline, CDR1 DFQATT and CDR2 SNEGSKA (reference sequence). Trimming left V 8 bases short and J 6 bases short, with 14 bases between. This chain's CDR3 is CSTLGLGNIQYF. Written as DNA, the CDR3 is TGCAGTACCCTAGGGCTGGGAAACATTCAGTACTTC.

This clonotype was picked up a small number of times. V gene TRBV4-2 combines with J gene TRBJ2-6; 9 nucleotides align to TRBD2. Germline loops: CDR1 LGHNA, CDR2 YNFKEQ. Losses at the gene ends were 4 bases for V and 1 base for J; bases not matched to a gene: 11. The CDR3 totals 19 residues. This chain's CDR3 is CASSPAYSAGGSGANVLTF. The CDR3 coding sequence is TGTGCCAGCAGCCCCGCCTATTCCGCGGGGGGGTCTGGGGCCAACGTCCTGACTTTC.

The rearrangement joins TRBV5-1 to TRBJ1-1, with a tentative D call TRBD1 (5 bases). The V end lost 4 bases, the J end lost 3 bases, and 16 bases lay between the germline ends. The CDR3 runs 15 residues. Germline CDR1 reads SGHRS; CDR2 reads YFSETQ. The CDR3 sequence is CASSPGPLGDTEAFF. CDR3 bases: TGCGCCAGCAGCCCAGGCCCCCTGGGGGACACTGAAGCTTTCTTT.

This clonotype has a handful of counts. The DNA of the CDR3 is TGTGCCAGCAGCTTGGATCAGTACAATGAGCAGTTCTTC. Amino acid sequence: CASSLDQYNEQFF. The chain combines TRBV5-5 with TRBJ2-1; D gene unclear. V lost 0 bases to trimming and J lost 4 bases, with 5 bases between them. CDR3 length equals 13 residues. CDR1 is SGHKS and CDR2 is YYEKEE in the germline V gene (reference sequence).

This clonotype was observed a few times. The genes are TRBV5-6 and TRBJ1-2; a weak D match, TRBD1 (5 bases). There are 13 residues in the CDR3. Germline lookup yields CDR1 SGHDT and CDR2 YYEEEE. Trimming stripped 1 base from V and 7 bases from J, with 11 bases between. CDR3 region: CASSLWQGPGYTF. CDR3 coding DNA: TGTGCCAGCAGCTTGTGGCAGGGTCCTGGCTACACCTTC.

This clonotype appeared many times. This sequence joins TRBV20-1 and TRBJ2-7; TRBD2 agrees at 10 bases. The junction had 11 bases not matched to a gene; V was cut back by 3 bases and J by 6 bases. The CDR3 is 15 amino acids. Germline CDR1 reads DFQATT; CDR2 reads SNEGSKA (reference sequence). For the CDR3, the DNA is TGCAGTGCTAGTGCGTCACTAGCGGGGAAGGTCGAGCAGTACTTC. It is translated as CSASASLAGKVEQYF.

This clonotype came up a few times. The chain links TRBV5-1 to TRBJ2-7, with TRBD2 matching 7 bases. This CDR3 contains 15 residues. V lost 0 bases, J lost 5 bases, and 8 bases stayed unmatched. Germline V gives CDR1 SGHRS, CDR2 YFSETQ. In DNA form, the CDR3 reads TGCGCCAGCAGCTTGGGGGTTCGGGGGGTTAACGAGCAGTACGTC. Protein: CASSLGVRGVNEQYV.